A selection of T cell receptor beta chains follows, all from one sample in a study of OX40 agonist ivuxolimab in advanced cancers. This table comes from immunoSEQ multiplex PCR, and its TCRdb copy is limited to in-frame clones, with some not included. Altogether more than 45,000 clones are present, about 84% being singletons, with the ten largest covering roughly 3%. The source was CD4+ or CD8+ T cells sorted from blood, collected in a trial of the OX40 agonist ivuxolimab. Receptors were obtained from an adult with an advanced solid tumor such as melanoma, head and neck, liver or kidney cancer. The CDR3 runs from the conserved cysteine through the conserved F or W. The D gene is left open where the match is weak. Clone size is stated in some rows and not others, as once, few, many or a class when expanded.

CDR3 DNA: TGCGCCAGCAGCCGTATCAGGAGTTTGAACACTGAAGCTTTCTTT
CDR3 protein: CASSRIRSLNTEAFF
J gene: TRBJ1-1
D gene: -
clone size: -
CDR3 length: 15
V gene: TRBV4-1

CDR3 DNA: TGTGCCAGCAGTTTATATTCAGGCGGGGAGACCCAGTACTTC
CDR3 protein: CASSLYSGGETQYF
J gene: TRBJ2-5
D gene: -
clone size: -
CDR3 length: 14
V gene: TRBV28

CDR3 DNA: TGTGCCAGCAGCTTAGTTGGTGAGGTAGATACGCAGTATTTT
CDR3 protein: CASSLVGEVDTQYF
J gene: TRBJ2-3
D gene: -
clone size: -
CDR3 length: 14
V gene: TRBV7-9

CDR3 DNA: TGTGCCAGCAGCCAACCGGGACGGCTGAACACCGGGGAGCTGTTTTTT
CDR3 protein: CASSQPGRLNTGELFF
J gene: TRBJ2-2
D gene: -
clone size: few
CDR3 length: 16
V gene: TRBV7-8

CDR3 DNA: TGTGCCTGGGGGACAGGGACCGAAAAACTGTTTTTT
CDR3 protein: CAWGTGTEKLFF
J gene: TRBJ1-4
D gene: TRBD1
clone size: few
CDR3 length: 12
V gene: TRBV30

CDR3 DNA: TGTGCCAGCAGCTTAGGGGGTCTGGGAGATACGCAGTATTTT
CDR3 protein: CASSLGGLGDTQYF
J gene: TRBJ2-3
D gene: -
clone size: few
CDR3 length: 14
V gene: TRBV7-3

CDR3 DNA: TGTGCCAGCACGTCGCGGGAGGGGGCAGATACGCAGTATTTT
CDR3 protein: CASTSREGADTQYF
J gene: TRBJ2-3
D gene: TRBD2
clone size: few
CDR3 length: 14
V gene: TRBV18

CDR3 DNA: TGTGCCAGCCGAGGGGGACAGGGAAGAAACACTGAAGCTTTCTTT
CDR3 protein: CASRGGQGRNTEAFF
J gene: TRBJ1-1
D gene: TRBD1
clone size: -
CDR3 length: 15
V gene: TRBV7-2

CDR3 DNA: TGTGCCAGCAGTTTGTGGGGGGACTCCAGCTCCTACGAGCAGTACTTC
CDR3 protein: CASSLWGDSSSYEQYF
J gene: TRBJ2-7
D gene: -
clone size: -
CDR3 length: 16
V gene: TRBV6-6

CDR3 DNA: TGCAGTGCTAGTAGGGAGTACGAGCAGTACTTC
CDR3 protein: CSASREYEQYF
J gene: TRBJ2-7
D gene: -
clone size: once
CDR3 length: 11
V gene: TRBV20-1

CDR3 DNA: TGTGCCAGCACGAACCGGGAGCAAGAGACCCAGTACTTC
CDR3 protein: CASTNREQETQYF
J gene: TRBJ2-5
D gene: -
clone size: -
CDR3 length: 13
V gene: TRBV6-6

CDR3 DNA: TGTGCCAGCAAGACAGGGGGGATCTTCTACAATGAGCAGTTCTTC
CDR3 protein: CASKTGGIFYNEQFF
J gene: TRBJ2-1
D gene: TRBD1
clone size: -
CDR3 length: 15
V gene: TRBV7-2

CDR3 DNA: TGTGCCAGCAGTGACCTTATGGGAGGGGTCACCGGGGAGCTGTTTTTT
CDR3 protein: CASSDLMGGVTGELFF
J gene: TRBJ2-2
D gene: TRBD2
clone size: -
CDR3 length: 16
V gene: TRBV25-1

CDR3 DNA: TGTGCCAGCAGCCCCTTTGGGACCGGGGAGCTGTTTTTT
CDR3 protein: CASSPFGTGELFF
J gene: TRBJ2-2
D gene: -
clone size: -
CDR3 length: 13
V gene: TRBV2

CDR3 DNA: TGTGCCAGCAGCTTAGGTTCGGCAGAGAGAAACACCATATATTTT
CDR3 protein: CASSLGSAERNTIYF
J gene: TRBJ1-3
D gene: -
clone size: -
CDR3 length: 15
V gene: TRBV7-6

CDR3 DNA: TGTGCCAGCAGCGGAGGGAGTGGGACTGAAGCTTTCTTT
CDR3 protein: CASSGGSGTEAFF
J gene: TRBJ1-1
D gene: -
clone size: few
CDR3 length: 13
V gene: TRBV5-4

CDR3 DNA: TGTGCCAGCAGCTTAAGGACAGGGGACACAGATACGCAGTATTTT
CDR3 protein: CASSLRTGDTDTQYF
J gene: TRBJ2-3
D gene: TRBD1
clone size: -
CDR3 length: 15
V gene: TRBV11-2

CDR3 DNA: TGTGCCAGCAGCCCGACTAGCGGGGGTTACAATGAGCAGTTCTTC
CDR3 protein: CASSPTSGGYNEQFF
J gene: TRBJ2-1
D gene: TRBD2
clone size: -
CDR3 length: 15
V gene: TRBV5-5

CDR3 DNA: TGTGCCAGCTCACCAGGCGGGAACAATTCACCCCTCCACTTT
CDR3 protein: CASSPGGNNSPLHF
J gene: TRBJ1-6
D gene: -
clone size: -
CDR3 length: 14
V gene: TRBV18

CDR3 DNA: TGTGCCAGCTCACCCGGTAACAATCAGCCCCAGCATTTT
CDR3 protein: CASSPGNNQPQHF
J gene: TRBJ1-5
D gene: -
clone size: -
CDR3 length: 13
V gene: TRBV18

CDR3 DNA: TGTGCCAGCAGTCTCTACAATGAGCAGTTCTTC
CDR3 protein: CASSLYNEQFF
J gene: TRBJ2-1
D gene: -
clone size: -
CDR3 length: 11
V gene: TRBV2

CDR3 DNA: TGTGCCAGCAGTCAATTCGGCGGGGGCAATCAGCCCCAGCATTTT
CDR3 protein: CASSQFGGGNQPQHF
J gene: TRBJ1-5
D gene: -
clone size: -
CDR3 length: 15
V gene: TRBV6-5

CDR3 DNA: TGTGCCAGTAGTACCCTACAGGGGACCTACGAGCAGTACTTC
CDR3 protein: CASSTLQGTYEQYF
J gene: TRBJ2-7
D gene: TRBD1
clone size: -
CDR3 length: 14
V gene: TRBV19

CDR3 DNA: TGTGCCAGCACCCGAGGGGCAGAGGAGACAGATACGCAGTATTTT
CDR3 protein: CASTRGAEETDTQYF
J gene: TRBJ2-3
D gene: -
clone size: -
CDR3 length: 15
V gene: TRBV7-6

CDR3 DNA: TGTGCCAGCAGCTTGGAACGGGGGGAAGAGACCCAGTACTTC
CDR3 protein: CASSLERGEETQYF
J gene: TRBJ2-5
D gene: TRBD2
clone size: -
CDR3 length: 14
V gene: TRBV5-4

CDR3 DNA: TGCGCCAGCAGCTTGGCCTTTCAGAAGGATGGCTACACCTTC
CDR3 protein: CASSLAFQKDGYTF
J gene: TRBJ1-2
D gene: -
clone size: once
CDR3 length: 14
V gene: TRBV5-1

CDR3 DNA: TGTGCCAGCAGTCCACAGGGGTTCGACACTGAAGCTTTCTTT
CDR3 protein: CASSPQGFDTEAFF
J gene: TRBJ1-1
D gene: TRBD1
clone size: few
CDR3 length: 14
V gene: TRBV2

CDR3 DNA: TGTGCCAGCAGCTTAGCGGGGGGGGGAAACCAAGAGACCCAGTACTTC
CDR3 protein: CASSLAGGGNQETQYF
J gene: TRBJ2-5
D gene: TRBD2
clone size: -
CDR3 length: 16
V gene: TRBV7-2

CDR3 DNA: TGTGCCAGCAGGCAGGGTGGTCCTGGGGCCAACGTCCTGACTTTC
CDR3 protein: CASRQGGPGANVLTF
J gene: TRBJ2-6
D gene: -
clone size: -
CDR3 length: 15
V gene: TRBV6-5